Below are 21 T cell receptor beta chains sequenced from a single sample in a study of blood T cell repertoires in COVID-19. Measured with immunoSEQ multiplex PCR; TCRdb has only the in-frame clones, and not every one. This sample yields over 80,000 clones, of which 80% are seen a single time; 10% belongs to the top ten. Sequencing was done on a sample of peripheral blood. These receptors were taken from a woman between 65 and 79 years old with acute or convalescent COVID-19.

The V gene is TRBV7-2, the J gene TRBJ2-3; D possibly corresponds to TRBD2 (6 bases). The CDR3 runs 15 residues. Trimming took off 2 bases at V and 2 bases at J, with 11 bases between the two ends. Germline V gene lookup returns CDR1 SGHTA and CDR2 FQGNSA. The CDR3 nucleotides read TGTGCCAGCAGCTTAAGTGGGGGGAACACAGATACGCAGTATTTT. Translating gives CASSLSGGNTDTQYF.

This chain connects TRBV28 to TRBJ1-5, with 10 bases identical to TRBD1. Germline trimming cut 3 bases from V and 7 bases from J; bases unmatched to any gene: 9. The CDR3 consists of 16 residues. CDR1 MDHEN and CDR2 SYDVKM come from the germline V gene. The CDR3 reads CASSLRGTGAGQPQHF. The CDR3 DNA follows: TGTGCCAGCAGTTTGAGAGGGACAGGGGCAGGGCAGCCCCAGCATTTT.

The chain recombines TRBV3-1 (or the pseudogene TRBV3-2) with TRBJ1-4; D is undetermined. There are 13 residues in the CDR3. Germline V gene lookup returns CDR1 LGHDT and CDR2 YNNKEL (reference sequence). The V end lost 5 bases, the J end lost 8 bases, and 12 bases lay between the germline ends. CDR3 coding DNA: TGTGCCAGCAGCTTTATCTCGGGGGAAAAACTGTTTTTT. It encodes CASSFISGEKLFF.

This clone was seen at least ten times. The chain has TRBV11-2 and TRBJ1-3; maybe TRBD1 (6 bases). With 5 bases removed from V and 3 bases from J, the gap between germline ends came to 14 bases. Per the germline V gene, CDR1 is SGHAT and CDR2 is FQNNGV. This CDR3 has 15 amino acids. The CDR3 spells CASSLQGLGGNTIYF. CDR3 nucleotides: TGTGCCAGCAGCCTACAGGGCCTTGGTGGAAACACCATATATTTT.

This clone was recorded a few times. CDR3 DNA: TGCGCCAGCAGCCAAGATTTGGGAGGGTACGATCAGCCCCAGCATTTT. It yields the protein CASSQDLGGYDQPQHF. The V and J genes are TRBV4-1 and TRBJ1-5; no clear D gene. The CDR3 consists of 16 residues. Trimming took 0 bases from V and 5 from J, leaving 14 bases between them. Germline CDR1 reads MGHRA; CDR2 reads YSYEKL.

This clone was counted between two and nine times. The chain joins TRBV29-1 to TRBJ1-2; D may be TRBD1 (5 bases). The CDR3 loop spans 12 amino acids. The V end was cut by 5 bases, the J end by 6 bases, with 13 bases between. In germline, CDR1 is SQVTM, CDR2 ANQGSEA. Written as DNA, the CDR3 is TGCAGCGTTTCTCCGACAGACGATGGCTACACCTTC. This codes for CSVSPTDDGYTF.

This clone was recorded a few times. V gene TRBV9 combines with J gene TRBJ1-1, with TRBD1 matching 10 bases. Germline V gives CDR1 SGDLS, CDR2 YYNGEE. The length of the CDR3 is 15 residues. After removal of 3 bases from V and 5 bases from J, the junction contained 7 bases not matched to a gene. The CDR3 coding sequence is TGTGCCAGCAGCGCCGACAGGGGGCGTAGGACTGAAGCTTTCTTT. It yields the protein CASSADRGRRTEAFF.

This chain uses TRBV30 with TRBJ1-5, with TRBD1 identical over 7 bases. Trimming removed 0 bases from V and 6 bases from J; junction bases left unmatched: 8. Germline values: CDR1 GTSNPN, CDR2 SVGIG (reference sequence). This CDR3 region has 15 residues. The CDR3, as DNA: TGTGCCTGGAGTGTACCCGACAGGGAGACTCAGCCCCAGCATTTT. Protein: CAWSVPDRETQPQHF.

V is TRBV28 and J is TRBJ1-2; TRBD1 matches 7 bases. CDR1 MDHEN and CDR2 SYDVKM come from the germline V gene. This CDR3 has 16 residues. Trimming cost V 5 bases and J 3 bases; bases outside gene matches: 12. The CDR3 nucleotides are TGTGCCAGCAGTGTCAGAGACAGGGTTAGTGACTATGGCTACACCTTC. Translated: CASSVRDRVSDYGYTF.

V usage is TRBV6-5 and J usage is TRBJ1-5; D is unclear. This CDR3 is built from 13 residues. Germline V gives CDR1 MNHEY, CDR2 SVGAGI. The germline V and J ends were trimmed by 8 bases and 0 bases, with 8 bases remaining between them. CDR3 sequence (DNA): TGTGCCAGCGAGGTGGTTAGCAATCAGCCCCAGCATTTT. Its translation is CASEVVSNQPQHF.

The chain links TRBV28 to TRBJ2-3; the match to TRBD1 covers 9 bases. This CDR3 has 15 residues. Trimming took 5 bases from V and 7 from J; bases not matched to a gene: 10. Germline V gene lookup returns CDR1 MDHEN and CDR2 SYDVKM. CDR3 protein: CASSPWTGEPHTQYF. In DNA form, the CDR3 reads TGTGCCAGCAGTCCCTGGACAGGGGAGCCCCATACGCAGTATTTT.

As DNA, the CDR3 is TGTGCCAGCAATCCCGACAGCCCTCCAAGCACTGAAGCTTTCTTT. The encoded protein is CASNPDSPPSTEAFF. The chain uses TRBV2 and TRBJ1-1; TRBD1 is a possible D gene (5 bases). This CDR3 contains 15 residues. The germline V gene has CDR1 SNHLY and CDR2 FYNNEI. Trimming pared 7 bases from V and 4 bases from J, leaving 19 bases between.

J is TRBJ1-3 and V is TRBV2; D not resolved. This CDR3 comprises 15 residues. Per germline, CDR1 SNHLY and CDR2 FYNNEI. V lost 6 bases, J lost 0 bases, and 12 bases lay in between. CDR3 in amino acids: CASRPNRVSGNTIYF. The CDR3 DNA follows: TGTGCCAGCAGACCTAACCGTGTCTCTGGAAACACCATATATTTT. Full variable domain (outside the CDR3, taken from reference TRBV2 and TRBJ1-3): EPEVTQTPSHQVTQMGQEVILRCVPISNHLYFYWYRQILGQKVEFLVSFYNNEISEKSEIFDDQFSVERPDGSNFTLKIRSTKLEDSAMYFCASRPNRVSGNTIYFGEGSWLTVV.

The chain joins TRBV19 to TRBJ1-5; no firm D call. The CDR3 sequence is 15 residues long. V lost 3 bases and J 0 bases, leaving 9 bases between the germline ends. Germline CDR1 is LNHDA and CDR2 is SQIVND (reference sequence). CDR3 loop: CASSIYHYSNQPQHF. DNA of the CDR3: TGTGCCAGTAGTATTTACCACTATAGCAATCAGCCCCAGCATTTT.

The rearrangement uses TRBV14 and TRBJ1-6, with D perhaps matching TRBD1 (6 bases). The CDR3 spans 13 residues. V was clipped by 4 bases and J by 12 bases, with 13 bases between them. Per germline, CDR1 SGHDN and CDR2 FVKESK. The CDR3 is CASSPGTFLPLHF. The CDR3 region has the DNA TGTGCCAGCAGCCCCGGGACATTTCTACCCCTCCACTTT.

This clone was found once. The chain has TRBV11-2 and TRBJ2-3, with TRBD2 matching over 9 bases. The CDR3 length is 16 residues. Germline CDR1 and CDR2: SGHAT and FQNNGV. After removal of 2 bases from V and 2 bases from J, the junction contained 5 bases not matched to a gene. For the CDR3, the DNA is TGTGCCAGCAGCTTAATAGCGGGGGCACTCACAGATACGCAGTATTTT. Translated: CASSLIAGALTDTQYF.

In its sample, this clone was seen a few times. This sequence joins TRBV11-1 and TRBJ2-7; 8 nucleotides line up with TRBD1. The CDR3 has 14 residues. The germline CDR1 and CDR2 sequences are SGHAT and FQDESV (reference sequence). V gave up 2 bases and J gave up 6 bases; unmatched junction bases: 6. The CDR3 bases are TGTGCCAGCAGCTTACTCGACAGGGGAGGCGAGCAGTACTTC. This sequence encodes CASSLLDRGGEQYF.

This sequence joins TRBV11-2 and TRBJ2-7, with D possibly matching TRBD1 (5 bases). CDR3 length equals 15 residues. The V gene lost 1 base and the J gene lost 0 bases, with 10 bases spanning the gap. In germline, CDR1 is SGHAT, CDR2 FQNNGV. The CDR3 spells CASSLAPQGSYEQYF. The CDR3 DNA is TGTGCCAGCAGCTTAGCCCCTCAGGGCTCCTACGAGCAGTACTTC.

The chain is built from TRBV6-6 and TRBJ2-2; TRBD1 aligns across 7 bases. The CDR3 is made up of 15 amino acids. CDR1 is MNHNY and CDR2 is SVGAGI in the germline V gene (reference sequence). V trimming: 5 bases; J trimming: 3 bases; junction bases outside the gene matches: 6. The chain's CDR3 is CASSRTGSDTGELFF. The CDR3 DNA reads TGTGCCAGCAGTAGGACAGGATCGGACACCGGGGAGCTGTTTTTT.

This clone has more than one count but fewer than ten. This sequence joins TRBV3-1 (or the pseudogene TRBV3-2) and TRBJ2-5; 7 bases align to TRBD2. Germline-derived CDR1 and CDR2 are LGHDT and YNNKEL (reference sequence). V shed 1 base, J shed 2 bases, and the junction held 4 bases outside the gene matches. CDR3 size: 15 residues. This CDR3 reads CASSQVGGVQETQYF. The DNA for the CDR3 is TGTGCCAGCAGCCAAGTTGGGGGGGTACAAGAGACCCAGTACTTC.

This chain joins TRBV11-3 and TRBJ2-1, with 9 bases identical to TRBD2. Germline CDR1 SGHNT, CDR2 YENEEA. After removal of 1 base from V and 6 bases from J, the junction contained 7 bases not matched to a gene. The CDR3 sequence is 16 residues long. The CDR3 protein is CASSLGGLAGSNEQFF. The CDR3 DNA reads as TGTGCCAGCAGCTTAGGAGGTCTAGCGGGGTCCAATGAGCAGTTCTTC.